This T cell receptor (beta chain) was obtained from a study of blood T cell repertoires in COVID-19. For the study at large: Acute and convalescent COVID-19 samples came from the United States, Italy and Spain. Sources were T cells, B-cell-depleted T cells, or PBMCs; the material itself was cDNA or gDNA.

V lost 6 bases and J 0 bases, leaving 8 bases between the germline ends. From germline, CDR1 is SNHLY and CDR2 FYNNEI. The CDR3 is 13 amino acids. In the authors' workflow: Reference gene primer amplification yielded estimated nucleated cell counts. The table came from immunoSEQ multiplex PCR; TCRdb's copy has only in-frame clones and leaves some out. That table is the source of V, J and clone size, and D and trimming were worked out from the DNA. Altogether about 170,000 clones are present, around 81% being singletons, with the ten largest covering roughly 11%. The chain is built from TRBV2 and TRBJ1-1; D remains unclear. The material sequenced was peripheral blood. This TCR came from a man in his sixties or seventies with active or convalescent COVID-19. CDR3 DNA sequence: TGTGCCAGCAGGGAGGAAATGAACACTGAAGCTTTCTTT. Residues: CASREEMNTEAFF.